This T cell receptor (beta chain) emerged from a study of tumor and adjacent non-tumor tissue in lung cancer. In its sample, this clonotype ranks as medium-sized. TCRbeta libraries were built with three rounds of nested PCR, modified from ARM-PCR. TCRdb fed the multiplex PCR reads into MiXCR, producing one record per CDR3 protein. The sample yields tens of thousands of distinct CDR3 sequences, 77% seen once. Trimming stripped 0 bases from V and 0 bases from J, with 12 bases between. Germline loops: CDR1 SQVTM, CDR2 ANQGSEA. This CDR3 contains 16 residues. This sample's RNA came from whole unsorted tissue.

Input material: lung tumor tissue. This chain connects TRBV29-1 to TRBJ2-4; tentative D call: TRBD2 (5 bases). The receptor was derived from a woman aged 45-60 years with non-small cell lung cancer. The CDR3 DNA reads as TGCAGCGTTGAAGATCGGGGTGGGCTAGCCAAAAACATTCAGTACTTC. Its translation is CSVEDRGGLAKNIQYF. The full variable domain, rest sourced from reference TRBV29-1 and TRBJ2-4, is SAVISQKPSRDICQRGTSLTIQCQVDSQVTMMFWYRQQPGQSLTLIATANQGSEATYESGFVIDKFPISRPNLTFSTLTVSNMSPEDSSIYLCSVEDRGGLAKNIQYFGAGTRLSVL.